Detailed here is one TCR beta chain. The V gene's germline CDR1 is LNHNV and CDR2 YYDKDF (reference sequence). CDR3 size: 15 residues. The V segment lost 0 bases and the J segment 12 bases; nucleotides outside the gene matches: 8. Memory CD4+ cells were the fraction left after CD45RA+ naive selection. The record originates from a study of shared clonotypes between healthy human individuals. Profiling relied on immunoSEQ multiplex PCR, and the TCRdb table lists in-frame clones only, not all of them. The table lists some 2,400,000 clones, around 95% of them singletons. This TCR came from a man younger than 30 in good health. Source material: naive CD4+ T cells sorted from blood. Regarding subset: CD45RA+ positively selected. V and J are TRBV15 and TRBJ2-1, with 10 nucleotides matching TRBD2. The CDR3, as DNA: TGTGCCACCAGCAGAGACTTGCTAGCGGGAGCAGTGCAGTTCTTC. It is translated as CATSRDLLAGAVQFF.